Given below is one T cell receptor (beta chain) in context. Its antigen is currently unknown. The source of the sample is a study of T cells expressing NK-cell markers. The CDR3 spans 15 residues. The germline V gene has CDR1 KGHDR and CDR2 SFDVKD. Regarding the study as a whole: Dominant NKG2C+ clonotypes made up roughly 1.0-7.5% of CD8+ T cells in a handful of donors. Dominance of the CD3+CD56-NKG2C+ fraction by these clonotypes also held in four donors.

In generating TCR beta cDNA, 5'RACE template switching with UMIs was used. One entry per CDR3 protein, without DNA, is what TCRdb gives after re-calling the 5' RACE reads. This repertoire includes some 410,000 distinct CDR3 sequences. The gene calls are TRBV24-1 and TRBJ2-5; no DNA is available, so the TRBD2 call from TCRdb remains unchecked. The sequenced material came from blood T cells: a sorted CD56 or NKG2C T cell subset, CD4+ or CD8+ T cells, or bulk PBMC T cells (not recorded which). This receptor was obtained from a woman between 18 and 75 years old in good health. CDR3 loop: CATSDQTSGMETQYF.